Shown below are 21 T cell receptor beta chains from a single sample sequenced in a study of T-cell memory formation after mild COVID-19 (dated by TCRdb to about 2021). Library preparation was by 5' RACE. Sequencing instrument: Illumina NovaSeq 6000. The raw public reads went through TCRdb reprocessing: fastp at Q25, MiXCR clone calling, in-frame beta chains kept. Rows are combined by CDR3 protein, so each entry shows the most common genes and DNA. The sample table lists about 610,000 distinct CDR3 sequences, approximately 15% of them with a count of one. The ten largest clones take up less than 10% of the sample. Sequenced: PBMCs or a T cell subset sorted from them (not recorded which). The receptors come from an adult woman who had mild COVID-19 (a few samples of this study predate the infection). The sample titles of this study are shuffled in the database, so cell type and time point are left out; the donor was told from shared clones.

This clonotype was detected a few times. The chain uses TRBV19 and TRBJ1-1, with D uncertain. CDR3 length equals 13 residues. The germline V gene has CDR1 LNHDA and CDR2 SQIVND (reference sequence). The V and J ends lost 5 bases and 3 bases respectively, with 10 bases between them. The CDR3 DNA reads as TGTGCCAGTAGTCTCGGGATCTACACTGAAGCTTTCTTT. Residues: CASSLGIYTEAFF.

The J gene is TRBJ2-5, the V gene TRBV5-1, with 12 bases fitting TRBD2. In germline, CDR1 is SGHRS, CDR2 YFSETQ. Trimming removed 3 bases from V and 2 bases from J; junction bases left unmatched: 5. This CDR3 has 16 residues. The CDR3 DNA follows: TGCGCCAGCAGCTCCTGGACTAGCGGGGCTCAAGAGACCCAGTACTTC. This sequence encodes CASSSWTSGAQETQYF.

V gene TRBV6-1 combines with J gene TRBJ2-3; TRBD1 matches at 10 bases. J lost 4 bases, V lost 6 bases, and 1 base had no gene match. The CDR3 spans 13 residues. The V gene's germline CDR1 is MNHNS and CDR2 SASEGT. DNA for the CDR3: TGTGCCAGCAGAGGGACAGGGGCAGATACGCAGTATTTT. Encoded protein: CASRGTGADTQYF.

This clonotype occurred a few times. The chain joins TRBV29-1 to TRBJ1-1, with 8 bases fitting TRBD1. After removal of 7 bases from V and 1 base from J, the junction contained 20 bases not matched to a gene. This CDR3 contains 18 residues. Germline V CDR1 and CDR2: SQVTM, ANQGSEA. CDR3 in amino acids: CSAQPIQDRVTKNTEAFF. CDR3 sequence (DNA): TGCAGCGCCCAACCAATCCAGGACAGGGTAACAAAGAACACTGAAGCTTTCTTT.

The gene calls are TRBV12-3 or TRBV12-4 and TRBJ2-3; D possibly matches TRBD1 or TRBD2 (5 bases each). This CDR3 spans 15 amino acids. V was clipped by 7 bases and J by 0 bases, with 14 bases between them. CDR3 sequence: CASIQGEYSTDTQYF. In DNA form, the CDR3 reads TGTGCCAGCATCCAAGGGGAGTATAGCACAGATACGCAGTATTTT.

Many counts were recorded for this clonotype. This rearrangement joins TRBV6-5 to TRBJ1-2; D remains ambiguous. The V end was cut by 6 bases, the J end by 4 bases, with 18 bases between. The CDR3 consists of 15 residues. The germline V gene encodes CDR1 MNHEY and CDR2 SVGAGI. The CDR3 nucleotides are TGTGCCAGCAGATCCAGCAGACCTGGGAGCTATGGCTACACCTTC. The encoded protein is CASRSSRPGSYGYTF.

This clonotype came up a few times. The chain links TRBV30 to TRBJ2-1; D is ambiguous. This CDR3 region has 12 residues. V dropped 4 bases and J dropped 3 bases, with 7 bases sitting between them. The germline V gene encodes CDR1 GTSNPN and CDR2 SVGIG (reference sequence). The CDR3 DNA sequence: TGTGCCTGGATCTGGGACTACAATGAGCAGTTCTTC. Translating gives CAWIWDYNEQFF.

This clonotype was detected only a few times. The CDR3 bases are TGCGCCAGCAGCCAAGATCCCGGACCTACCAAGCGGGGTGAGCAGTTCTTC. Translation gives CASSQDPGPTKRGEQFF. The genes are TRBV4-3 and TRBJ2-1; 7 bases are shared with TRBD2. V lost 0 bases to trimming and J lost 9 bases; unmatched junction nucleotides: 14. The CDR3 runs to 17 residues. Germline V lookup: CDR1 LGHNA, CDR2 YSLEER.

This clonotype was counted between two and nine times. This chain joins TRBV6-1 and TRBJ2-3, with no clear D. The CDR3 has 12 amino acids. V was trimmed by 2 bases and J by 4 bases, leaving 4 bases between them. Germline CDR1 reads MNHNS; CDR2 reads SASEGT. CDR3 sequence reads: CASSERSDTQYF. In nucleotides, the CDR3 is TGTGCCAGCAGTGAAAGATCAGATACGCAGTATTTT.

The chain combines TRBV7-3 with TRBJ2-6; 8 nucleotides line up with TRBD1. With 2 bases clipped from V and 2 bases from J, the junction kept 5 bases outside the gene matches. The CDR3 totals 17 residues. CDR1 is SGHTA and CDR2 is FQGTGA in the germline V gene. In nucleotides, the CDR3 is TGTGCCAGCAGCTTACGGGCAGGGGGCACTGGGGCCAACGTCCTGACTTTC. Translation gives CASSLRAGGTGANVLTF. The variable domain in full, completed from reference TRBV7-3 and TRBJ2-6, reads GAGVSQTPSNKVTEKGKYVELRCDPISGHTALYWYRQSLGQGPEFLIYFQGTGAADDSGLPNDRFFAVRPEGSVSTLKIQRTERGDSAVYLCASSLRAGGTGANVLTFGAGSRLTVL.

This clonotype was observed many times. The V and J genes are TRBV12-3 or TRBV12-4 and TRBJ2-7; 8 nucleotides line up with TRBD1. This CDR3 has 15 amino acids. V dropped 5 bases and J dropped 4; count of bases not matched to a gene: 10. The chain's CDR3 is CASSNYRGIIYEQYF. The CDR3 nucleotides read TGTGCCAGCAGTAATTACAGGGGGATTATTTACGAGCAGTACTTC.

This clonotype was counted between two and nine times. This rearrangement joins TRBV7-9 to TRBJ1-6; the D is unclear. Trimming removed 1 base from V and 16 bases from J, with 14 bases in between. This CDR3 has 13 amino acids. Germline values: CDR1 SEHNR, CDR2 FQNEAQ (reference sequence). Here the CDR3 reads CASSLVGSGYLHF. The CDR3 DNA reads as TGTGCCAGCAGCTTAGTCGGAAGCGGCTATCTCCACTTT. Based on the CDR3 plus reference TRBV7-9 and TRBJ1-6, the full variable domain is DTGVSQNPRHKITKRGQNVTFRCDPISEHNRLYWYRQTLGQGPEFLTYFQNEAQLEKSRLLSDRFSAERPKGSFSTLEIQRTEQGDSAMYLCASSLVGSGYLHFGNGTRLTVT.

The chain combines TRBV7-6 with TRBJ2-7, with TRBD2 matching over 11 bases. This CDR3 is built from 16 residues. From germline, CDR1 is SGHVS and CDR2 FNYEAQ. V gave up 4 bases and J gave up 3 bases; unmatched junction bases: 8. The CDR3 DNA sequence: TGTGCCAGCAGCTCCATTAGCGGGAGGGCCCTCTACGAGCAGTACTTC. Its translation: CASSSISGRALYEQYF.

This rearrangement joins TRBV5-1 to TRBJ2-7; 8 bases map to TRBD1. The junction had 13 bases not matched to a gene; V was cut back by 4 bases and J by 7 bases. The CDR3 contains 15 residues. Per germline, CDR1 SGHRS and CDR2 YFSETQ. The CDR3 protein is CASSPGQGPLDEQYF. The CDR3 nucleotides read TGCGCCAGCAGCCCAGGACAGGGACCCTTGGATGAGCAGTACTTC. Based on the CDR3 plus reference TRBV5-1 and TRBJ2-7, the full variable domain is KAGVTQTPRYLIKTRGQQVTLSCSPISGHRSVSWYQQTPGQGLQFLFEYFSETQRNKGNFPGRFSGRQFSNSRSEMNVSTLELGDSALYLCASSPGQGPLDEQYFGPGTRLTVT.

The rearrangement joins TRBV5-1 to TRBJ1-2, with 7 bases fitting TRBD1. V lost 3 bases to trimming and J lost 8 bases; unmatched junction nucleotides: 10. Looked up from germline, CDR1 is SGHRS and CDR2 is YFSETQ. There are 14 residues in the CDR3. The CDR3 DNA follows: TGCGCCAGCAGCTCTGGCAGGACAGGCGGGGGCTACACCTTC. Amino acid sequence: CASSSGRTGGGYTF.

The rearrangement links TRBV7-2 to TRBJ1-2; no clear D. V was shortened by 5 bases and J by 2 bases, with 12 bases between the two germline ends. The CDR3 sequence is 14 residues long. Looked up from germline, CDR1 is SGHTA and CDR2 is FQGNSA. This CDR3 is CASSLIRENYGYTF. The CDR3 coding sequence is TGTGCCAGCAGCCTAATAAGGGAGAACTATGGCTACACCTTC.

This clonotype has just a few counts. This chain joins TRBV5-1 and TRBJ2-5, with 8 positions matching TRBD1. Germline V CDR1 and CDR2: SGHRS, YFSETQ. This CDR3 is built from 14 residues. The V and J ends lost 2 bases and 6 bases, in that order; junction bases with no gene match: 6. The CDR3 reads CASSFGGQEKTQYF. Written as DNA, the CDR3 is TGCGCCAGCAGCTTTGGGGGACAGGAGAAGACCCAGTACTTC.

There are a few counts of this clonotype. CDR3 protein: CASSLYGGQPAFF. CDR3 bases: TGTGCCAGCAGCTTATATGGGGGGCAGCCAGCTTTCTTT. The chain has TRBV11-3 and TRBJ1-1, with D possibly matching TRBD1 (6 bases). The length of the CDR3 is 13 residues. The V end lost 2 bases, the J end lost 10 bases, and 14 bases lay between the germline ends. CDR1 is SGHNT and CDR2 is YENEEA in the germline V gene.

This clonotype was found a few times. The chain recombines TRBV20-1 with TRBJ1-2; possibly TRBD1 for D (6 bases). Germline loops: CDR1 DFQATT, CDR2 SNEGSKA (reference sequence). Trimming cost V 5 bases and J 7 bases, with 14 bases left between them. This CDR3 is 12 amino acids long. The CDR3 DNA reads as TGCAGTGCTCGTACAGGGTTGCTTGGCTACACCTTC. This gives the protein CSARTGLLGYTF.

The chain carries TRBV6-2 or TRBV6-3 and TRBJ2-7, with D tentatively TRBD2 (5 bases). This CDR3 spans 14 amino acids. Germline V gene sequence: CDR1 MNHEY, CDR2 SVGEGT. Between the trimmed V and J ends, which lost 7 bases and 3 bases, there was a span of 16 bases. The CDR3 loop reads CASTAGIGVYEQYF. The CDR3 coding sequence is TGTGCCAGCACCGCCGGGATTGGGGTCTACGAGCAGTACTTC.

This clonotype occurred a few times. As DNA, the CDR3 is TGTGCCAGCAGGAACCGCTTAGATAATTCACCCCTCCACTTT. This encodes CASRNRLDNSPLHF. The V gene is TRBV27, the J gene TRBJ1-6; no definite D call. V lost 6 bases and J lost 5, with 11 bases in between. CDR1 and CDR2 from the germline V gene are MNHEY and SMNVEV (reference sequence). The CDR3 consists of 14 residues.